The 13 T cell receptor beta chains reported below all come from one sample, sequenced in a study of shared clonotypes between healthy human individuals. Here immunoSEQ multiplex PCR was the method, and the copy in TCRdb shows in-frame clones only, minus some. The sample lists 90,000 to 100,000 clones; roughly 45% were seen once. Material for sequencing was PBMCs. These receptors came from a woman aged 40 to 50 in good health. Some clones in this sample may be carry-over from other donors' samples.

The chain links TRBV27 to TRBJ2-7; D might be TRBD1 (6 bases). V lost 6 bases to trimming and J lost 4 bases, with 10 bases between them. Per germline, CDR1 MNHEY and CDR2 SMNVEV (reference sequence). The CDR3 has 12 residues. DNA for the CDR3: TGTGCCAGCAGAACAGGGTCGTACGAGCAGTACTTC. This encodes CASRTGSYEQYF.

This clone was seen ten or more times. The V and J genes are TRBV28 and TRBJ2-1, with TRBD2 identical over 10 bases. V gave up 5 bases and J gave up 6 bases; unmatched junction bases: 10. CDR3 length equals 16 residues. Per germline, CDR1 MDHEN and CDR2 SYDVKM. As DNA, the CDR3 is TGTGCCAGCAGTCTCGTCACTAGCGGGATGGGCAATGAGCAGTTCTTC. Protein sequence: CASSLVTSGMGNEQFF.

In its sample, this clone ranks as medium-sized. The chain recombines TRBV6-4 with TRBJ2-2; D perhaps matches TRBD1 (6 bases). The CDR3 extends over 14 amino acids. In germline, CDR1 is MRHNA, CDR2 SNTAGT. The V gene lost 7 bases and the J gene lost 5 bases, with 14 bases spanning the gap. CDR3 DNA sequence: TGTGCCAGCACCCCTCGGACAGAAACCGGGGAGCTGTTTTTT. Its protein product is CASTPRTETGELFF.

The chain has TRBV13 and TRBJ2-7; 10 bases fit TRBD1. This CDR3 comprises 16 residues. V shed 5 bases and J 1 base; nucleotides not matched to a gene: 8. Looked up from germline, CDR1 is PRHDT and CDR2 is FYEKMQ (reference sequence). This CDR3 reads CASSTPPGQGSYEQYF. The CDR3 DNA is TGTGCCAGCAGCACCCCCCCGGGACAGGGGTCCTACGAGCAGTACTTC.

A word on this clone: A far larger clone lies a single base away; this is likely a read error. This chain uses TRBV18 with TRBJ2-5; D not certain. Per the germline V gene, CDR1 is KGHSH and CDR2 is LQKENI. Deletions cut 3 bases from V and 11 bases from J, with 13 bases between. This CDR3 is 12 amino acids long. The CDR3 DNA reads TGTGCCAGCTCACCCGAAACCTACGGGCAGTACTTC. It specifies CASSPETYGQYF. Variable domain in full (rest from reference TRBV18 and TRBJ2-5): NAGVMQNPRHLVRRRGQEARLRCSPMKGHSHVYWYRQLPEEGLKFMVYLQKENIIDESGMPKERFSAEFPKEGPSILRIQQVVRGDSAAYFCASSPETYGQYFGPGTRLLVL.

This clone was seen only a few times. The chain has TRBV29-1 and TRBJ2-1; 9 bases agree with TRBD1. This CDR3 has 12 amino acids. Germline trimming cut 6 bases from V and 10 bases from J; bases unmatched to any gene: 7. Germline assignment: CDR1 SQVTM and CDR2 ANQGSEA. The CDR3 is CSVPGTGWEQFF. The CDR3 DNA follows: TGCAGCGTCCCCGGGACAGGGTGGGAGCAGTTCTTC.

V is TRBV29-1 and J is TRBJ2-5, with D possibly TRBD1 on 5 matching bases. CDR1 is SQVTM, CDR2 ANQGSEA, per germline. This CDR3 has 10 amino acids. V was shortened by 6 bases and J by 4 bases, with 6 bases between the two germline ends. The CDR3, as DNA: TGCAGCGTGGGGCTAGAGACCCAGTACTTC. Translating it yields CSVGLETQYF. Filled out from reference TRBV29-1 and TRBJ2-5, the complete variable domain reads SAVISQKPSRDICQRGTSLTIQCQVDSQVTMMFWYRQQPGQSLTLIATANQGSEATYESGFVIDKFPISRPNLTFSTLTVSNMSPEDSSIYLCSVGLETQYFGPGTRLLVL.

The V call is TRBV28, the J call TRBJ1-2, with D unclear. The CDR3 covers 12 residues. Germline-derived CDR1 and CDR2 are MDHEN and SYDVKM. The ends were cut back, 5 bases at V and 4 bases at J, with 8 bases in the middle. The CDR3 nucleotides are TGTGCCAGCAGTAGGTCTCCCTATGGCTACACCTTC. Translation gives CASSRSPYGYTF.

The gene calls are TRBV30 and TRBJ1-3, with TRBD1 matching over 10 bases. The CDR3 has 15 residues. Germline CDR1 and CDR2: GTSNPN and SVGIG (reference sequence). V was clipped by 8 bases and J by 0 bases; unmatched bases: 7. CDR3: CAGGTGDSSGNTIYF. The DNA for the CDR3 is TGTGCCGGGGGGACAGGGGACTCCTCTGGAAACACCATATATTTT.

This clone was seen only once. The CDR3 nucleotides read TGTGCCAGCAGCCAAGAGTTGGGGTCCTACGAGCAGTACTTC. This encodes CASSQELGSYEQYF. The chain recombines TRBV4-2 with TRBJ2-7; D is unresolved. Germline CDR1 and CDR2: LGHNA and YNFKEQ. This CDR3 contains 14 residues. V was shortened by 0 bases and J by 1 base, with 7 bases between the two germline ends.

This clone has only a few counts. The rearrangement joins TRBV30 to TRBJ2-5; D possibly corresponds to TRBD2 (6 bases). The last part of the DNA fits TRBJ2-7 better; the J call may be wrong. Germline V gene data show CDR1 as GTSNPN and CDR2 as SVGIG (reference sequence). There are 13 residues in the CDR3. The DNA for the CDR3 is TGTGCCTGGAGGGGGGGAGCCGGCTACGAGCAGTACTTC. This sequence encodes CAWRGGAGYEQYF.

The rearrangement links TRBV28 to TRBJ1-3; 9 bases are shared with TRBD1. Germline V gene sequence: CDR1 MDHEN, CDR2 SYDVKM. The V and J ends lost 6 bases and 0 bases, in that order; junction bases with no gene match: 3. The CDR3 runs 15 residues. The CDR3 sequence is CASRGGQGSGNTIYF. In DNA form, the CDR3 reads TGTGCCAGCAGGGGGGGACAGGGCTCTGGAAACACCATATATTTT.

V is TRBV27 and J is TRBJ1-2; D may be TRBD1 (5 bases). The CDR3 covers 15 residues. Looked up from germline, CDR1 is MNHEY and CDR2 is SMNVEV (reference sequence). Deletions cut 4 bases from V and 3 bases from J, with 15 bases between. The CDR3 nucleotides read TGTGCCAGCAGTTCCCGGTCGGGAGGGGACTATGGCTACACCTTC. Protein product: CASSSRSGGDYGYTF.